These T cell receptor beta chains were read from a single sample in a study of cytomegalovirus exposure and HLA in healthy donors. The protocol was immunoSEQ multiplex PCR, while the TCRdb copy is restricted to in-frame clones and leaves out a portion. Of about 200,000 clones in the sample, around 83% were seen once. The sequencing sample was made of PBMCs. The receptors were sampled from a woman in her thirties or forties in good health and CMV-seronegative. CDR3s include the opening cysteine and the closing phenylalanine or tryptophan. Fields, in order: D gene, J gene, clone size, V gene, CDR3 protein, CDR3 DNA. The D gene is left open where the match is weak. Only part of the rows carry a size: once, few, many, or a class if the clone is expanded.

>TRBD1|TRBJ2-7|-|TRBV29-1
CSVESHPDPTGDSYEQYF
TGCAGCGTTGAATCTCACCCGGACCCTACAGGGGATAGTTACGAGCAGTACTTC
>TRBD1|TRBJ1-4|-|TRBV6-1
CASSEEGTGMRKLFF
TGTGCCAGCAGTGAAGAGGGGACAGGGATGAGGAAACTGTTTTTT
>-|TRBJ2-3|-|TRBV7-3
CASSLNYLNTQYF
TGTGCCAGCAGCTTAAACTATCTTAATACGCAGTATTTT
>-|TRBJ1-2|-|TRBV2
CASSEIGGMGAQYGYTF
TGTGCCAGCAGTGAAATCGGGGGGATGGGGGCTCAATATGGCTACACCTTC
>-|TRBJ1-1|-|TRBV9
CASSVVQGLGAEAFF
TGTGCCAGCAGCGTAGTACAGGGATTGGGGGCCGAAGCTTTCTTT
>TRBD2|TRBJ2-3|-|TRBV5-1
CASSSLAGSTDTQYF
TGCGCCAGCAGCTCCCTAGCGGGATCCACAGATACGCAGTATTTT
>-|TRBJ2-6|-|TRBV14
CASSPDSGVLTF
TGTGCCAGCAGCCCGGACAGTGGAGTCCTGACTTTC
>TRBD1|TRBJ1-2|-|TRBV19
CASSDQGGDYGYTF
TGTGCCAGTAGTGATCAGGGGGGTGACTATGGCTACACCTTC
>-|TRBJ2-3|-|TRBV10-3
CAISDAMGPEDTQYF
TGTGCCATCAGTGACGCCATGGGGCCAGAAGATACGCAGTATTTT
>-|TRBJ2-4|-|TRBV5-1
CASSLGTELAKNIQYF
TGCGCCAGCAGCTTGGGGACAGAGCTAGCCAAAAACATTCAGTACTTC
>-|TRBJ1-5|few|TRBV30
CAWSRGSNQPQHF
TGTGCCTGGAGCAGGGGTAGCAATCAGCCCCAGCATTTT
>TRBD1|TRBJ1-1|-|TRBV29-1
CSVRGKTEAFF
TGCAGCGTCAGGGGGAAGACTGAAGCTTTCTTT
>-|TRBJ2-6|-|TRBV30
CAWQQGFGANVLTF
TGTGCCTGGCAACAGGGCTTTGGGGCCAACGTCCTGACTTTC
>-|TRBJ2-1|-|TRBV14
CASSPGSYNEQFF
TGTGCCAGCAGCCCCGGGAGCTACAATGAGCAGTTCTTC
>-|TRBJ2-2|-|TRBV12-5
CASGPPSTNTGELFF
TGTGCTAGTGGTCCCCCCTCTACGAACACCGGGGAGCTGTTTTTT
>TRBD2|TRBJ2-1|once|TRBV10-3
CAIGQREGREQFF
TGTGCCATCGGCCAGCGGGAGGGCCGTGAGCAGTTCTTC
>TRBD2|TRBJ2-1|once|TRBV9
CASSVLAGGDNEQFF
TGTGCCAGCAGCGTCTTGGCGGGAGGGGACAATGAGCAGTTCTTC
>-|TRBJ1-3|-|TRBV2
CASSANIPGNTIYF
TGTGCCAGCAGTGCCAACATCCCCGGAAACACCATATATTTT
>-|TRBJ1-2|-|TRBV5-1
CASSPDLTNYGYTF
TGCGCCAGCAGCCCAGATCTGACTAACTATGGCTACACCTTC
>-|TRBJ1-5|-|TRBV4-1
CASSQLVRERQHF
TGCGCCAGCAGCCAACTAGTGAGGGAGAGACAGCATTTT
>TRBD2|TRBJ2-2|-|TRBV18
CASSAGGSNTGELFF
TGTGCCAGCTCAGCGGGAGGATCGAACACCGGGGAGCTGTTTTTT
>TRBD1|TRBJ1-1|-|TRBV19
CASDRGRDDTEAFF
TGTGCCAGTGACAGGGGGCGGGATGACACTGAAGCTTTCTTT
>-|TRBJ1-3|-|TRBV29-1
CSVLIGPGSGNTIYF
TGCAGCGTTTTGATCGGTCCTGGTTCTGGAAACACCATATATTTT
>TRBD1|TRBJ2-1|-|TRBV11-2
CASSLRQGREQFF
TGTGCCAGCAGCTTGCGACAGGGTCGGGAGCAGTTCTTC